This T cell receptor beta chain is drawn from a study of technical replicates of blood from a few donors. Sequencing used immunoSEQ multiplex PCR; TCRdb keeps in-frame clones, though not all of them. This table holds 80,000 to 100,000 clones, 95% to 97% found once. What was sequenced was T cells isolated from PBMCs. The sequence was obtained from a human donor in good health.

CDR3 region: CASTQLPGLLERNEQFF. CDR3 bases: TGTGCCAGCACCCAATTACCGGGACTCCTAGAGAGGAATGAGCAGTTCTTC. The chain combines TRBV2 with TRBJ2-1; D might be TRBD2 (6 bases). The germline V gene encodes CDR1 SNHLY and CDR2 FYNNEI. The CDR3 extends over 17 amino acids. Deletions cut 7 bases from V and 7 bases from J, with 26 bases between.